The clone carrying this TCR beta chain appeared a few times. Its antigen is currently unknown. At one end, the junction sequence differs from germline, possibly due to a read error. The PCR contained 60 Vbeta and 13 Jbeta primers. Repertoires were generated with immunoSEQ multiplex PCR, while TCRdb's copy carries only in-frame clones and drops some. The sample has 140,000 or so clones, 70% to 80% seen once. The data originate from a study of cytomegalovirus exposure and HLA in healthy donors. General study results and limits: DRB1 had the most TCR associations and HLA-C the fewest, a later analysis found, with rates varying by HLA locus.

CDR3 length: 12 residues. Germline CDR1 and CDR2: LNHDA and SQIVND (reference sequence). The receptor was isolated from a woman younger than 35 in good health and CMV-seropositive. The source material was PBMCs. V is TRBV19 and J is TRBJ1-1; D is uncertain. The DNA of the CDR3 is TGTGCCAGTAGTATAGGAAACAGTGAAGCTTTCTTT. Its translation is CASSIGNSEAFF.